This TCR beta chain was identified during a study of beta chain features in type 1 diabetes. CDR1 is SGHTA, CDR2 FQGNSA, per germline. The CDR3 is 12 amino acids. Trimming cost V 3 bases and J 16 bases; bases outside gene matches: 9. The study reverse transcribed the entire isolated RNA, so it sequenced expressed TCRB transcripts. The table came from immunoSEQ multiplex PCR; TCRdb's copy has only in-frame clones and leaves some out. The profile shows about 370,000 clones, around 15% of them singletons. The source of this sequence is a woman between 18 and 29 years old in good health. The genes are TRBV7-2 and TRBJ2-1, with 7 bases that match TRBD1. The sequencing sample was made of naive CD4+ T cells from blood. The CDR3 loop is CASSFPGTVPFF. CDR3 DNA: TGTGCCAGCAGCTTTCCAGGGACAGTCCCATTCTTC.